Below are 22 T cell receptor beta chains sequenced from a single sample in a study of T cell repertoires in cytomegalovirus infection. TCRdb analysed the reads with MiXCR anew, one entry per CDR3 protein. Of over 85,000 distinct CDR3 sequences in the sample, 15% to 20% were seen once. Sequencing was done on a sample of PBMCs. The origin of the receptors is a human donor in good health (CMV status not recorded). Some clones in this sample may be carry-over from other donors' samples.

In this sample, this clonotype turned up a few times. Just one base apart from a much larger clone, this may be a read error. The rearrangement uses TRBV7-2 and TRBJ2-3; TRBD1 matches at 8 bases. Germline V gene data show CDR1 as SGHTA and CDR2 as FQGNSA. This CDR3 has 13 residues. CDR3 nucleotide sequence: TGTGCCAGCAGCCCGGACAGGGCAGATACGCATTATTTT. This encodes CASSPDRADTHYF.

The table lists this clonotype with many counts. This sequence joins TRBV7-6 and TRBJ1-2; the D is unclear. Germline V lookup: CDR1 SGHVS, CDR2 FNYEAQ. Trimming left V 5 bases short and J 5 bases short, with 18 bases between. The CDR3 is made up of 15 amino acids. The CDR3 DNA reads TGTGCCAGCAGCCCCGGGGTGGAGCCCGCTTATGGCTACACCTTC. Translation gives CASSPGVEPAYGYTF.

This clonotype has a count of ten or more. The rearrangement links TRBV7-9 to TRBJ2-2, with D possibly matching TRBD1 (7 bases). The V end was cut by 8 bases, the J end by 4 bases, with 14 bases between. The V gene's germline CDR1 is SEHNR and CDR2 FQNEAQ (reference sequence). The CDR3 totals 14 residues. For the CDR3, the DNA is TGTGCCAGCCACTCAGGGGGGAGCACCGGGGAGCTGTTTTTT. This gives the protein CASHSGGSTGELFF.

This chain uses TRBV19 with TRBJ2-4; weak D call: TRBD2 (5 bases). This CDR3 region has 15 residues. Germline V gene sequence: CDR1 LNHDA, CDR2 SQIVND (reference sequence). The V gene lost 9 bases and the J gene lost 0 bases, with 15 bases spanning the gap. CDR3 in amino acids: CASMGFEGAKNIQYF. For the CDR3, the DNA is TGTGCCAGCATGGGCTTTGAGGGAGCCAAAAACATTCAGTACTTC.

This clonotype was seen a handful of times. This rearrangement joins TRBV9 to TRBJ2-7; D is undetermined. CDR1 is SGDLS and CDR2 is YYNGEE in the germline V gene. Trimming cost V 2 bases and J 0 bases, with 9 bases left between them. CDR3 length: 14 amino acids. The CDR3 DNA follows: TGTGCCAGCAGCGTCCAAGGGAACTCCTACGAGCAGTACTTC. Translation: CASSVQGNSYEQYF.

This clonotype showed up many times. The genes are TRBV4-1 and TRBJ2-5; D remains unclear. This CDR3 is built from 15 residues. V gave up 1 base and J gave up 4 bases, with 13 bases separating them. Germline CDR1 is MGHRA and CDR2 is YSYEKL. The CDR3 sequence: CASSQGVSGGETQYF. The CDR3 nucleotides read TGCGCCAGCAGCCAAGGGGTTTCTGGTGGAGAGACCCAGTACTTC.

Concerning this clonotype: One base away lies a much larger clone, so this may be a sequencing read error. The chain recombines TRBV19 with TRBJ2-3; D not resolved. The CDR3 extends over 14 amino acids. CDR1 is LNHDA, CDR2 SQIVND, per germline (reference sequence). CDR3 coding DNA: TGTGCCAGTAATATAGGAAGGCAAACAGATACGCAGTATTTT. Translated, it gives CASNIGRQTDTQYF.

This clonotype was detected ten times or more. J is TRBJ1-1 and V is TRBV15; D gene unclear. The CDR3 is made up of 15 amino acids. V lost 5 bases, J lost 1 base, and 14 bases lay in between. From germline, CDR1 is LNHNV and CDR2 YYDKDF (reference sequence). The CDR3 here is CATSGGTTGNTEAFF. The CDR3, as DNA: TGTGCCACCAGCGGAGGTACGACTGGGAACACTGAAGCTTTCTTT.

This clonotype has more than one count but fewer than ten. The rearrangement links TRBV28 to TRBJ1-3; D gene ambiguous. Germline CDR1 is MDHEN and CDR2 is SYDVKM. CDR3 length: 13 amino acids. Trimming left V 2 bases short and J 4 bases short, with 6 bases between. CDR3 DNA sequence: TGTGCCAGCAGTTTACCCAACGGAAACACCATATATTTT. Translation: CASSLPNGNTIYF.

This sequence joins TRBV6-2 or TRBV6-3 and TRBJ1-4; D unclear. The length of the CDR3 is 16 residues. Germline V lookup: CDR1 MNHEY, CDR2 SVGEGT. Trimming took 6 bases from V and 0 from J, leaving 14 bases between them. The CDR3, as DNA: TGTGCCAGCAGCCCTCGGATAACCGCAACTAATGAAAAACTGTTTTTT. It specifies CASSPRITATNEKLFF.

The chain is built from TRBV7-2 and TRBJ2-7; the D is unclear. The V gene's germline CDR1 is SGHTA and CDR2 FQGNSA. The CDR3 spans 15 residues. Trimming shortened V by 0 bases and J by 6 bases, and 15 bases separated the two germline ends. Written as DNA, the CDR3 is TGTGCCAGCAGCTTAGCGGATAACACATGGGTCGAGCAGTACTTC. It translates to CASSLADNTWVEQYF.

The genes are TRBV6-6 and TRBJ1-5; maybe TRBD1 (5 bases). Germline-derived CDR1 and CDR2 are MNHNY and SVGAGI (reference sequence). The germline V and J ends were trimmed by 4 bases and 5 bases, with 9 bases remaining between them. The CDR3 contains 13 residues. This CDR3 is CASSWGGYQPQHF. The CDR3 DNA reads TGTGCCAGCAGTTGGGGGGGGTATCAGCCCCAGCATTTT.

The chain couples TRBV19 to TRBJ2-5; D might be TRBD2 (5 bases). The CDR3 sequence is 12 residues long. Deletions cut 6 bases from V and 5 bases from J, with 10 bases between. The germline V gene encodes CDR1 LNHDA and CDR2 SQIVND (reference sequence). CDR3 protein: CASSEGWETQYF. CDR3 nucleotides: TGTGCCAGTAGCGAGGGTTGGGAGACCCAGTACTTC.

This clonotype was observed a handful of times. The chain carries TRBV6-6 and TRBJ1-5; D remains ambiguous. Trimming left V 4 bases short and J 9 bases short, with 10 bases between. This CDR3 has 12 residues. Per the germline V gene, CDR1 is MNHNY and CDR2 is SVGAGI (reference sequence). The DNA of the CDR3 is TGTGCCAGCAGTTCCTACGACGGGCCCCAGCATTTT. This translates into CASSSYDGPQHF.

There are many counts of this clonotype. V is TRBV7-2 and J is TRBJ2-4; 9 bases map to TRBD1. This CDR3 has 17 residues. Trimming removed 1 base from V and 0 bases from J; junction bases left unmatched: 4. The germline gives CDR1 SGHTA, CDR2 FQGNSA. The CDR3 loop reads CASSLVGQGIAKNIQYF. The CDR3 DNA reads TGTGCCAGCAGCTTAGTTGGACAGGGGATAGCCAAAAACATTCAGTACTTC.

The sample holds a few counts of this clonotype. J is TRBJ2-6 and V is TRBV12-3 or TRBV12-4, with D possibly being TRBD1 or TRBD2 (5 bases each). The CDR3 has 17 amino acids. Trimming removed 5 bases at V and 0 bases at J, with 14 bases between. This chain's CDR3 is CASSLEGMASGANVLTF. The CDR3 bases are TGTGCCAGCAGTCTAGAGGGGATGGCCTCTGGGGCCAACGTCCTGACTTTC.

This clonotype was picked up a small number of times. The genes are TRBV5-6 and TRBJ1-1; D is perhaps TRBD1 (6 bases). With 0 bases removed from V and 10 bases from J, the gap between germline ends came to 16 bases. Germline CDR1 SGHDT, CDR2 YYEEEE. CDR3 length equals 14 residues. The CDR3 sequence is CASSLGQGSRGAFF. CDR3 nucleotides: TGTGCCAGCAGCTTGGGGCAGGGGAGCCGTGGAGCTTTCTTT. The full variable domain, completed using reference TRBV5-6 and TRBJ1-1, is DAGVTQSPTHLIKTRGQQVTLRCSPKSGHDTVSWYQQALGQGPQFIFQYYEEEERQRGNFPDRFSGHQFPNYSSELNVNALLLGDSALYLCASSLGQGSRGAFFGQGTRLTVV.

This clonotype was seen ten or more times. The chain combines TRBV7-8 with TRBJ1-4; no clear D. Germline values: CDR1 SGHVS, CDR2 FQNEAQ. This CDR3 region has 15 residues. V lost 6 bases, J lost 4 bases, and 15 bases lay in between. CDR3 nucleotide sequence: TGTGCCAGCAGTTTTAACGACCGGGGTAATGAAAAACTGTTTTTT. This gives the protein CASSFNDRGNEKLFF. Together with reference TRBV7-8 and TRBJ1-4, the CDR3 gives the full variable domain: GAGVSQSPRYKVAKRGQDVALRCDPISGHVSLFWYQQALGQGPEFLTYFQNEAQLDKSGLPSDRFFAERPEGSVSTLKIQRTQQEDSAVYLCASSFNDRGNEKLFFGSGTQLSVL.

The CDR3 DNA is TGCAGCGTTGCTCGTCCCCTGCTCGGACAGAGTTCCTACGAGCAGTACTTC. Amino acids: CSVARPLLGQSSYEQYF. The V gene is TRBV29-1, the J gene TRBJ2-7; TRBD1 might be the D (6 bases). CDR3 size: 17 residues. V lost 4 bases to trimming and J lost 1 base, with 23 bases between them. The germline CDR1 and CDR2 sequences are SQVTM and ANQGSEA.

This clonotype counts as medium-sized. The V and J genes are TRBV7-2 and TRBJ1-6, with D uncertain. The CDR3 extends over 14 amino acids. V was clipped by 5 bases and J by 8 bases, with 13 bases between them. Germline values: CDR1 SGHTA, CDR2 FQGNSA. The CDR3 loop is CASSLEQSDSPLHF. The CDR3 DNA follows: TGTGCCAGCAGCCTCGAGCAGTCGGATTCACCCCTCCACTTT.

This clonotype was seen more than once but under ten times. The V call is TRBV7-9, the J call TRBJ2-1; weak D call: TRBD2 (5 bases). V was shortened by 5 bases and J by 8 bases, with 16 bases between the two germline ends. Germline lookup yields CDR1 SEHNR and CDR2 FQNEAQ (reference sequence). This CDR3 comprises 14 residues. The DNA for the CDR3 is TGTGCCAGCAGCGTATCGGGGTCCTTAGATGAGCAGTTCTTC. It yields the protein CASSVSGSLDEQFF.

This chain joins TRBV11-1 and TRBJ2-2; D not resolved. V lost 4 bases, J lost 1 base, and 13 bases lay in between. CDR1 is SGHAT and CDR2 is FQDESV in the germline V gene (reference sequence). The CDR3 has 16 residues. The CDR3 protein is CASSYGRALNTGELFF. The CDR3 coding sequence is TGTGCCAGCAGCTACGGACGGGCACTGAACACCGGGGAGCTGTTTTTT.